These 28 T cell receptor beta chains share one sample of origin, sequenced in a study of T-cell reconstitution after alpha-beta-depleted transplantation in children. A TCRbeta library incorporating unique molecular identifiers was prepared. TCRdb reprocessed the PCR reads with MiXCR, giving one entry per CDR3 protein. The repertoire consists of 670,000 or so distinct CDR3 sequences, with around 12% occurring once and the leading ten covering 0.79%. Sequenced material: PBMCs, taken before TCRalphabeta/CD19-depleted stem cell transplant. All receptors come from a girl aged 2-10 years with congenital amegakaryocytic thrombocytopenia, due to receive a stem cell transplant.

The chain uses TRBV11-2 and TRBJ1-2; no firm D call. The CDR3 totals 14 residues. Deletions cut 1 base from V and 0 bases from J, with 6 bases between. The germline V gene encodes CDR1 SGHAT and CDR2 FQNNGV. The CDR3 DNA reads TGTGCCAGCAGCTTAGTGGTCCCTAACTATGGCTACACCTTC. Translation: CASSLVVPNYGYTF.

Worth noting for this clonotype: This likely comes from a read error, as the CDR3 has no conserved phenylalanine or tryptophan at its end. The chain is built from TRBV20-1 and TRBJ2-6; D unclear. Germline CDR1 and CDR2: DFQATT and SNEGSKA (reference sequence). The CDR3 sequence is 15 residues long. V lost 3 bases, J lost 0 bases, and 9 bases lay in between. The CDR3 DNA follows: TGCAGTGCTAGCCGCAACGGCTCTGGGGCCAACGTCCTGACTCTC. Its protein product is CSASRNGSGANVLTL.

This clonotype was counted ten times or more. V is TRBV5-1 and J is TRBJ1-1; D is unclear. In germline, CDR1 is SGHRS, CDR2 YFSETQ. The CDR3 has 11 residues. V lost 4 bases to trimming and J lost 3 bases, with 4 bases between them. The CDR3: CASSTDTEAFF. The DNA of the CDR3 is TGCGCCAGCAGCACTGACACTGAAGCTTTCTTT.

The CDR3 sequence is CSASEDPNTEAFF. CDR3 nucleotide sequence: TGCAGTGCTAGTGAAGACCCGAACACTGAAGCTTTCTTT. The chain has TRBV20-1 and TRBJ1-1; no firm D call. CDR3 length equals 13 residues. V was pared by 3 bases and J by 1 base, with 9 bases between. The germline CDR1 and CDR2 sequences are DFQATT and SNEGSKA (reference sequence).

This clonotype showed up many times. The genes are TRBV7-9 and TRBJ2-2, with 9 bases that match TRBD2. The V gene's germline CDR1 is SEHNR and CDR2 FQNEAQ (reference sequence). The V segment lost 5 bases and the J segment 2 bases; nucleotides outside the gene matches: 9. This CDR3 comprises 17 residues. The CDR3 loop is CASSPLVAGDNTGELFF. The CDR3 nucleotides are TGTGCCAGCAGCCCCTTAGTAGCGGGAGACAACACCGGGGAGCTGTTTTTT.

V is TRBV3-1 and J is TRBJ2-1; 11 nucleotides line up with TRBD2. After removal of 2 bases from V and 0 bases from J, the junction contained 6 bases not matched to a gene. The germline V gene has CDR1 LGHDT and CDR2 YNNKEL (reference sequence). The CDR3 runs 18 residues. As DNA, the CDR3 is TGTGCCAGCAGCCAACCCTCTAGCGGGGGGAGCTCCTACAATGAGCAGTTCTTC. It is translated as CASSQPSSGGSSYNEQFF.

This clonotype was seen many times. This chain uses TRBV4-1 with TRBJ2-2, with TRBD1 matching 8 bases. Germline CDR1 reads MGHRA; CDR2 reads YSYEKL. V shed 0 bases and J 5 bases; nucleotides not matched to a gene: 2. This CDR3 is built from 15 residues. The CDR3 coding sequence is TGCGCCAGCAGCCAAGAAGGACAGGGTACCGGGGAGCTGTTTTTT. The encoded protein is CASSQEGQGTGELFF.

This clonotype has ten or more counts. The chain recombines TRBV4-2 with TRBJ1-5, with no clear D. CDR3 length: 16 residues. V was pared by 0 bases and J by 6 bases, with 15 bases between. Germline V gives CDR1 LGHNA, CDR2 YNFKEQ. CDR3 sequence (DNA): TGTGCCAGCAGCCAAGATTTAAGTCGTATGGGTCAGCCCCAGCATTTT. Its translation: CASSQDLSRMGQPQHF.

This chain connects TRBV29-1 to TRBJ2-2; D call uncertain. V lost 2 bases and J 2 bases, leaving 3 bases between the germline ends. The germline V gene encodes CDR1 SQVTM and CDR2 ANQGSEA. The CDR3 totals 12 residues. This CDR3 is CSVERNTGELFF. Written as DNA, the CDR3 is TGCAGCGTTGAACGTAACACCGGGGAGCTGTTTTTT.

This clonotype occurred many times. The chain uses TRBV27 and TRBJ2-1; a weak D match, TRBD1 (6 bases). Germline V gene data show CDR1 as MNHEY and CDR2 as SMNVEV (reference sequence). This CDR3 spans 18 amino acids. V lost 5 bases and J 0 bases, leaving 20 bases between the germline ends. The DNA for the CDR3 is TGTGCCAGCAGTCCCTGGCGACAGGTCCAAAGCTCCTACAATGAGCAGTTCTTC. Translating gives CASSPWRQVQSSYNEQFF.

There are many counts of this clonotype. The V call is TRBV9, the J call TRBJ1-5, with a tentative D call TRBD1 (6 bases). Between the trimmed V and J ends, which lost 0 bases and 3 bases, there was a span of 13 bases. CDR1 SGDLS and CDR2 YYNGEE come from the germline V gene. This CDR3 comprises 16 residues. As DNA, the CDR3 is TGTGCCAGCAGCGTAGGTGAGGGGGTGGTCAATCAGCCCCAGCATTTT. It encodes CASSVGEGVVNQPQHF.

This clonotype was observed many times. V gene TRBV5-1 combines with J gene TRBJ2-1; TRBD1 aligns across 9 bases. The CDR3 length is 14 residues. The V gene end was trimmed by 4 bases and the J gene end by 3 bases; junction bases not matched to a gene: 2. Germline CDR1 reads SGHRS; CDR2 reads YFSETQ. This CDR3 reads CASSDRGFYNEQFF. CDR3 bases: TGCGCCAGCAGCGACAGGGGGTTCTACAATGAGCAGTTCTTC.

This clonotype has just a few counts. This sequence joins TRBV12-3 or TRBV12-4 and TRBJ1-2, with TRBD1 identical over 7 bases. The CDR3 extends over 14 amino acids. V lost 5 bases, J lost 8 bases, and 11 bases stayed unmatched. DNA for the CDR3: TGTGCCAGCAGTACCCACCAGGGGGGGAGAGGCTACACCTTC. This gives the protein CASSTHQGGRGYTF.

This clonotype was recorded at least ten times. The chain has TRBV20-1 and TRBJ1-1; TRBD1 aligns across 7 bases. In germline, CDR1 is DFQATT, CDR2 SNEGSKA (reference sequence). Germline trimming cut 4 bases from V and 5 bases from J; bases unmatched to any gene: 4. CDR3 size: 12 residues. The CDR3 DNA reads TGCAGTGCTAATAGGGGGCGGACTGAAGCTTTCTTT. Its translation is CSANRGRTEAFF.

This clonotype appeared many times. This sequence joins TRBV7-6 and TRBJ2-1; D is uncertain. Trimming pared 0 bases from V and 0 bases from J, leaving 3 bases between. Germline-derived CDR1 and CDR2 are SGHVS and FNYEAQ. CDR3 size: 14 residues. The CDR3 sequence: CASSLADSYNEQFF. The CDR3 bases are TGTGCCAGCAGCTTAGCAGACTCCTACAATGAGCAGTTCTTC.

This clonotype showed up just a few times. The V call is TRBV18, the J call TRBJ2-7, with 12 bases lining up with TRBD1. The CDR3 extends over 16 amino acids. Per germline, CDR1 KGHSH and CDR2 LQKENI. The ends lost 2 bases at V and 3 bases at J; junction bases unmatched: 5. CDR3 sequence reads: CASSPIRDRGHYEQYF. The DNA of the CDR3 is TGTGCCAGCTCACCAATCCGGGACAGGGGGCACTACGAGCAGTACTTC. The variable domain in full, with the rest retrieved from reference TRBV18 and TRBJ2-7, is NAGVMQNPRHLVRRRGQEARLRCSPMKGHSHVYWYRQLPEEGLKFMVYLQKENIIDESGMPKERFSAEFPKEGPSILRIQQVVRGDSAAYFCASSPIRDRGHYEQYFGPGTRLTVT.

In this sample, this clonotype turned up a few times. Here the CDR3 DNA reads TGTGCCAGCAGCTTATCGGTGGTTTTTGGTAGCGGGTGGAATGAGCAGTTCTTC. Translation gives CASSLSVVFGSGWNEQFF. The gene calls are TRBV7-3 and TRBJ2-1, with 7 bases lining up with TRBD2. This CDR3 contains 18 residues. V lost 2 bases and J lost 7; bases outside the gene matches: 17. Germline CDR1 SGHTA, CDR2 FQGTGA.

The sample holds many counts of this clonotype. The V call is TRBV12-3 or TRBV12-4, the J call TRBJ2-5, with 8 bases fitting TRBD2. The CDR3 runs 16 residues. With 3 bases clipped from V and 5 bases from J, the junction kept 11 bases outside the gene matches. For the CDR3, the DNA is TGTGCCAGCAGTTTCTGGGCGGGACTAGAGGTGGAGACCCAGTACTTC. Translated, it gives CASSFWAGLEVETQYF.

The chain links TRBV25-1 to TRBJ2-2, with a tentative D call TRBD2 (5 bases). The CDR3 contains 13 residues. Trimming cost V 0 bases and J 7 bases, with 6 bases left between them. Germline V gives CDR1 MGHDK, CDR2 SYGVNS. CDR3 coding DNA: TGTGCCAGCAGTGAATACCGGGACGGGGAGCTGTTTTTT. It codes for CASSEYRDGELFF. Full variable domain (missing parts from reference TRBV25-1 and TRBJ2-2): EADIYQTPRYLVIGTGKKITLECSQTMGHDKMYWYQQDPGMELHLIHYSYGVNSTEKGDLSSESTVSRIRTEHFPLTLESARPSHTSQYLCASSEYRDGELFFGEGSRLTVL.

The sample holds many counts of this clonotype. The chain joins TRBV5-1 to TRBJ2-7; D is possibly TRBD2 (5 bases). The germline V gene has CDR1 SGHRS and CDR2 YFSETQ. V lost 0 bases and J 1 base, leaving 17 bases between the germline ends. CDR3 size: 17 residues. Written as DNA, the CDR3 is TGCGCCAGCAGCTTGGAAACCGGGATCCAAGGGTCCTACGAGCAGTACTTC. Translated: CASSLETGIQGSYEQYF.

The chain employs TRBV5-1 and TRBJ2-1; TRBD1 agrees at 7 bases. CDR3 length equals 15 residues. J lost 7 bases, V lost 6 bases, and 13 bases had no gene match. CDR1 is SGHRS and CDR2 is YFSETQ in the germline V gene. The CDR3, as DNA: TGCGCCAGCACCCATGTCCGGACAGGCCAGAATGAGCAGTTCTTC. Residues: CASTHVRTGQNEQFF.

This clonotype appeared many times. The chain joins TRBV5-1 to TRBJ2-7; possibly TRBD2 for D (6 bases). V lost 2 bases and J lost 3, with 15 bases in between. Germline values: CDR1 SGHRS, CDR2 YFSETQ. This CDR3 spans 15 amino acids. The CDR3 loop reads CASSFIGTGDYEQYF. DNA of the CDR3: TGCGCCAGCAGCTTTATAGGGACGGGAGACTACGAGCAGTACTTC.

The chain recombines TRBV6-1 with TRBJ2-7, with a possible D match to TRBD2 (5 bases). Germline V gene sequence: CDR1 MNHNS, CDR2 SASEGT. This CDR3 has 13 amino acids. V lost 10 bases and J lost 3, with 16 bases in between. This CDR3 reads CATRARANYEQYF. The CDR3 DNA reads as TGTGCCACGCGGGCAAGGGCTAACTACGAGCAGTACTTC.

The CDR3 sequence: CASSEAPRHQPQHF. In DNA, the CDR3 is TGTGCCAGCAGTGAAGCGCCCAGGCACCAGCCCCAGCATTTT. The chain is built from TRBV2 and TRBJ1-5; D is undetermined. This CDR3 is 14 amino acids long. Germline V CDR1 and CDR2: SNHLY, FYNNEI. V shed 0 bases and J shed 7 bases, with 10 bases lying between them.

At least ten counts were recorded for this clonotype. CDR3 sequence (DNA): TGTGCCAGCTCGGACAGCTCCTACGAGCAGTACTTC. Its protein is CASSDSSYEQYF. This chain links TRBV12-3 or TRBV12-4 with TRBJ2-7; possibly TRBD1 for D (6 bases). V lost 8 bases to trimming and J lost 0 bases, with 8 bases between them. There are 12 residues in the CDR3.

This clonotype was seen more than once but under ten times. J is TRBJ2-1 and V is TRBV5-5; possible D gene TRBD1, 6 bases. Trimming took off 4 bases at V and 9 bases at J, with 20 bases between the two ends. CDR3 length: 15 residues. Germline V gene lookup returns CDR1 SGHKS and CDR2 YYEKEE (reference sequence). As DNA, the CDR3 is TGTGCCAGCAGCGTCGGGGTCACAGGGATGAGTGAGCAGTTCTTC. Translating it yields CASSVGVTGMSEQFF. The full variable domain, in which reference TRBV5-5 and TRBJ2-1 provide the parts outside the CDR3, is DAGVTQSPTHLIKTRGQQVTLRCSPISGHKSVSWYQQVLGQGPQFIFQYYEKEERGRGNFPDRFSARQFPNYSSELNVNALLLGDSALYLCASSVGVTGMSEQFFGPGTRLTVL.

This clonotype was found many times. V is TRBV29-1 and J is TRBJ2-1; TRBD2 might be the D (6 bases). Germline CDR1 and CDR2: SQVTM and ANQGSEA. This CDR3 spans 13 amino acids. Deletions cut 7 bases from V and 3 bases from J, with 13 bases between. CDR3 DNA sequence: TGCAGCGGGCAATGGCGGGACTACAATGAGCAGTTCTTC. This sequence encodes CSGQWRDYNEQFF.

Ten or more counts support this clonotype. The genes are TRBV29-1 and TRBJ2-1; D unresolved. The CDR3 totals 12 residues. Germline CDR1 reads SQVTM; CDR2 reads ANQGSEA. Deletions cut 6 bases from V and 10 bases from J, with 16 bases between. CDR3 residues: CSVRYSSGEQFF. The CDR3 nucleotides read TGCAGCGTCCGGTACTCGTCGGGCGAGCAGTTCTTC.